A selection of T cell receptor beta chains follows, all from one sample in a study of blood T cell repertoires in COVID-19. The method was immunoSEQ multiplex PCR; TCRdb's version includes in-frame clones alone and lacks a portion of them. The sample yields approximately 300,000 clones, approximately 90% seen once. The specimen was peripheral blood. All receptors come from a woman aged 40-49 years with acute or convalescent COVID-19. The CDR3 runs from the conserved cysteine through the conserved F or W. The order of the fields is V gene, D gene, CDR3 length, clone size, J gene, CDR3 DNA, CDR3 protein. The D gene is left open where the match is weak. Part of the rows lack a size; the others show once, few, many or a class for expanded clones.

TRBV7-9	TRBD1	16	.	TRBJ1-1	TGTGCCAGCAGCGACCGGGACAGGGCGGGGAGAACTGAAGCTTTCTTT	CASSDRDRAGRTEAFF
TRBV6-5	TRBD1	14	.	TRBJ1-4	TGTGCCTCCCAGGGGACAGCCTTTAATGAAAAACTGTTTTTT	CASQGTAFNEKLFF
TRBV30	.	14	.	TRBJ1-5	TGTGCCTGGAGCCAGGGTAATGACAATCAGCCCCAGCATTTT	CAWSQGNDNQPQHF
TRBV4-1	.	13	.	TRBJ2-3	TGCGCCAGCAGCCGTTCAAATTTGGATACGCAGTATTTT	CASSRSNLDTQYF
TRBV11-2	TRBD1	15	.	TRBJ1-3	TGTGCCAGCAGCTTAGCGGAGACAGGGGAATACACCATATATTTT	CASSLAETGEYTIYF
TRBV2	.	14	.	TRBJ2-2	TGTGCCAGCAGCGAACGAGGGAACACCGGGGAGCTGTTTTTT	CASSERGNTGELFF
TRBV11-2	TRBD1	19	.	TRBJ1-1	TGTGCCAGCAGCTTCTCACTTTGGACAGGGCGGAGGCCGAACACTGAAGCTTTCTTT	CASSFSLWTGRRPNTEAFF
TRBV30	TRBD1	13	.	TRBJ1-2	TGTGCCTGGATTCACAGGGGGGGCTATGGCTACACCTTC	CAWIHRGGYGYTF
TRBV6-5	.	13	.	TRBJ1-2	TGTGCCAGCACCGCGACTATCAACTATGGCTACACCTTC	CASTATINYGYTF
TRBV2	.	14	.	TRBJ2-4	TGTGCCAGCAGCCGCCGCGGGGCAGTTAACATTCAGTACTTC	CASSRRGAVNIQYF
TRBV2	.	14	.	TRBJ2-2	TGTGCCAGCAAAACGGGGGCGAACACCGGGGAGCTGTTTTTT	CASKTGANTGELFF
TRBV5-6	TRBD1	16	.	TRBJ2-4	TGTGCCAGCAGCTTGGTTACTTTAGGGACAGAAAACATTCAGTACTTC	CASSLVTLGTENIQYF
TRBV4-1	TRBD1	15	.	TRBJ1-3	TGCGCCAGCAGCCAAACAGGGGGCTCTGGAAACACCATATATTTT	CASSQTGGSGNTIYF
TRBV10-1	.	13	.	TRBJ2-5	TGCGCCAGCAGTGTCCTAGCCGGAGAGACCCAGTACTTC	CASSVLAGETQYF
TRBV27	.	15	.	TRBJ1-5	TGTGCCAGCAGTTTAGCGGGGGATAGCAATCAGCCCCAGCATTTT	CASSLAGDSNQPQHF
TRBV2	.	15	.	TRBJ1-3	TGTGCCAGCAGTGAAGGGCCCAGGGTCGGAAACACCATATATTTT	CASSEGPRVGNTIYF
TRBV9	.	12	.	TRBJ1-2	TGTGCCAGCAGCATGGACTCGTGGGGCTACACCTTC	CASSMDSWGYTF
TRBV27	TRBD2	17	.	TRBJ2-1	TGTGCCAGCAGTACCCCTGCGGGGGGGATCTCCTACAATGAGCAGTTCTTC	CASSTPAGGISYNEQFF
TRBV5-8	.	16	.	TRBJ1-1	TGTGCCAGCAGCTTGGATTGGGGGCAGGGGAACACTGAAGCTTTCTTT	CASSLDWGQGNTEAFF
TRBV27	TRBD1	18	once	TRBJ2-1	TGTGCCAGCAGTTTATCGCCCCCGGGGACAGGGTACTACAATGAGCAGTTCTTC	CASSLSPPGTGYYNEQFF
TRBV11-3	.	13	.	TRBJ1-1	TGTGCCAGCAGCTTAGTTCGGGGGACTGAAGCTTTCTTT	CASSLVRGTEAFF
TRBV29-1	.	14	.	TRBJ1-1	TGCAGCACCAACGGAGTTAACTTGAACACTGAAGCTTTCTTT	CSTNGVNLNTEAFF
TRBV6-1	TRBD2	14	.	TRBJ2-1	TGTGCCAGCAGCGTGGGGCGGGGGGTTCATGAGCAGTTCTTC	CASSVGRGVHEQFF
TRBV11-2	.	12	.	TRBJ1-4	TGTGCCAGCAGCTTTTACGGGGAAAAACTGTTTTTT	CASSFYGEKLFF
TRBV11-3	TRBD2	15	.	TRBJ2-3	TGTGCCAGCAGCTTGGGGACTAGCGGCACAGATACGCAGTATTTT	CASSLGTSGTDTQYF
TRBV19	TRBD1	15	.	TRBJ1-1	TGTGCCACCTGGGACAGGGGTCACTCGAACACTGAAGCTTTCTTT	CATWDRGHSNTEAFF
TRBV19	.	13	once	TRBJ1-2	TGTGCCAGTAACCCGACAGGTGATAGGGGCTACACCTTC	CASNPTGDRGYTF
TRBV11-2	.	13	many	TRBJ1-1	TGTGCCAGCAGATGGGCTACAGGGACTGAAGCTTTCTTT	CASRWATGTEAFF
TRBV5-4	.	19	.	TRBJ1-2	TGTGCCAGCAGCCCGGGAGGGAGTCGGGGCGCGCCTAGGGCGGGGGGCTACACCTTC	CASSPGGSRGAPRAGGYTF
TRBV30	.	13	.	TRBJ1-6	TGTGCCTGGACCTCGAGGGGGGGCTCACCCCTCCACTTT	CAWTSRGGSPLHF
TRBV19	.	16	once	TRBJ1-1	TGTGCCAGTAGTATTGGGCAGGGTCAGGGGAACACTGAAGCTTTCTTT	CASSIGQGQGNTEAFF
TRBV7-2	.	14	.	TRBJ1-1	TGTGCCAGCAGCTTACAGGAGGGGAACACTGAAGCTTTCTTT	CASSLQEGNTEAFF
TRBV6-5	.	16	.	TRBJ2-6	TGTGCCAGCAGTTACAGTCAGAACCCTGGGGCCAACGTCCTGACTTTC	CASSYSQNPGANVLTF
TRBV10-2	.	14	large	TRBJ1-6	TGCGCCAGCAGTGGGGAGGCGGTCAATTCACCCCTCCACTTT	CASSGEAVNSPLHF
TRBV4-1	TRBD1	16	.	TRBJ1-5	TGCGCCAGCAGCCAACTCGGACAGGGGAGGAATCAGCCCCAGCATTTT	CASSQLGQGRNQPQHF
TRBV9	.	14	.	TRBJ1-3	TGTGCCAGCAGCACCCCCAGGGCTGGAAACACCATATATTTT	CASSTPRAGNTIYF
TRBV29-1	TRBD2	15	.	TRBJ2-2	TGCAGCGTTGATAATAGCGGGGACCCGGGGGGGGAGCTGTTTTTT	CSVDNSGDPGGELFF
TRBV2	TRBD1	20	.	TRBJ1-1	TGTGCCAGCAGTGAAGCCTCGGTACCAACAGGGGGCGGGAAGAACACTGAAGCTTTCTTT	CASSEASVPTGGGKNTEAFF
TRBV10-3	TRBD1	15	.	TRBJ1-2	TGTGCCATCAGTGAGGCTCAGGGGGCAAACTATGGCTACACCTTC	CAISEAQGANYGYTF
TRBV19	TRBD1	14	.	TRBJ1-6	TGTGCCAGTAGGAACCCAGGGGGACTTCCACCCCTCCACTTT	CASRNPGGLPPLHF
TRBV3-1/TRBV3-2	TRBD1	17	.	TRBJ2-1	TGTGCCAGCAGCCAAGATCTTCTTAGGGGGCGCGGCGATGAGCAGTTCTTC	CASSQDLLRGRGDEQFF
TRBV9	.	11	.	TRBJ2-2	TGTGCCAGCAGCGACGGCGGGGAGCTGTTTTTT	CASSDGGELFF
TRBV6-5	.	16	.	TRBJ2-4	TGTGCCAGCAGTTACTCGCGTGGTTTAGCCAAAAACATTCAGTACTTC	CASSYSRGLAKNIQYF
TRBV14	.	14	.	TRBJ1-3	TGTGCCAGCAGTTGGACAGTCTCTGGAAACACCATATATTTT	CASSWTVSGNTIYF
TRBV3-1/TRBV3-2	TRBD2	17	.	TRBJ2-3	TGTGCCAGCAGCCAAGTTTCGGGGGGGCTGGGCACAGATACGCAGTATTTT	CASSQVSGGLGTDTQYF
TRBV7-6	.	14	.	TRBJ2-2	TGTGCCAGCAGCTCGGGACTGAACACCGGGGAGCTGTTTTTT	CASSSGLNTGELFF
TRBV7-8	.	14	.	TRBJ1-1	TGTGCCAGCAGCCCGAGGCGGGTTTTCACTGAAGCTTTCTTT	CASSPRRVFTEAFF
TRBV7-2	TRBD2	16	.	TRBJ2-5	TGTGCCAGCAGCTTAAGGCCTAGCGGGGGGGAAGAGACCCAGTACTTC	CASSLRPSGGEETQYF
TRBV10-3	.	13	.	TRBJ1-1	TGTGCCATCACCGCGACAGGGAACACTGAAGCTTTCTTT	CAITATGNTEAFF